This paragraph covers one TCR beta chain sequence. Its specific antigen is unknown. No quality values exist for individual bases; no much larger clone is one base distant. The sample comes from a study of T cells in localized non-small cell lung cancer (dated by TCRdb to between 2020 and 2021). For context, the study as a whole: The study analyzed T cell repertoires of under 250 early-stage NSCLC patients, comparing tumors and uninvolved tumor-adjacent lungs. Of the NSCLC patients, 129 were male and about 97 were female, and the mean age was approximately 69 years. All 220 or so NSCLC patients in the cohort were treatment-naive and had localized lung tumors that were resected. Broader findings and caveats from the paper: A median of approximately 50 of the top 100 tumor clones turned up in the paired uninvolved adjacent lung, and 25 to 35 of those clones also ranked among the top 100 of that same adjacent lung. Because the study design was exploratory, TCR variables were selected using unadjusted p-values without false-discovery rate correction. Longer overall survival was associated with higher T cell density in blood, whereas shorter survival was associated with higher clonality in adjacent lung. Uninvolved tumor-adjacent lung showed the highest T cell clonality, higher than tumor, which suggests more focused antigenic responses in the uninvolved tumor-adjacent lung. Multi-region tumor sequencing was not performed, so intratumor heterogeneity could not be excluded.

At diagnosis, tumor, uninvolved tumor-adjacent lung and peripheral blood were collected and then preserved as a mix of FFPE and fresh-frozen material. Blood samples were analyzed as peripheral blood mononuclear cells for TCR repertoire profiling. TCR beta CDR3 regions were sequenced from DNA using the immunoSEQ Assay. Per the original workflow: T cell density was computed as TCR beta template counts normalized to usable DNA estimated by amplifying housekeeping genes. Using the preseqR package, richness was estimated by extrapolating to 120,000 templates for tissue samples and 400,000 templates for PBMC samples. Clonality was defined as one minus Pielou's evenness. Differential abundance testing on productive amino-acid clonotypes, with a minimum total count of 5 and an alpha of 0.1, was used to identify tissue-enriched TCRs. The Jaccard Index and the Morisita Overlap Index were used to measure repertoire overlap between compartments. TCR beta CDR3s were clustered by GLIPH together with public tetramer-defined viral CDR3s, and at least three viral sequences plus V-gene enrichment were required for viral motifs. Here the immuneACCESS table is served through TCRdb, limited to in-frame sequences with V and J called. Missing clones are a known gap in these copies; in checked studies unresolved V genes cover under half, and the rest lacks a known reason. D and trimming were read from the DNA, whereas the V and J calls and clone size are those reported in that table. The sample table lists tens of thousands of clones, 88% of them with a count of one. Roughly 6% of the sample lies in the top ten.

The germline ends are 15 bases apart after V is trimmed by 3 bases and J by 4 bases. CDR1 and CDR2 were assigned from the germline V gene as MGHDK and SYGVNS. Counted from cysteine to phenylalanine, this CDR3 has 15 amino acids. Solely the CDR3 DNA is kept, with 45 bases framed from the first base. The source material was PBMCs, sampled before any cancer treatment. The clonotype originates from a man aged 35-69 years with stage II lung adenocarcinoma. The chain is encoded by TRBV25-1 joined to TRBJ1-2; D gene: possibly TRBD1, on 5 matching bases. The CDR3 protein sequence reads: CASSEPAGQGYGYTF. The nucleotide sequence is given as TGTGCCAGCAGTGAGCCCGCCGGGCAGGGCTATGGCTACACCTTC.